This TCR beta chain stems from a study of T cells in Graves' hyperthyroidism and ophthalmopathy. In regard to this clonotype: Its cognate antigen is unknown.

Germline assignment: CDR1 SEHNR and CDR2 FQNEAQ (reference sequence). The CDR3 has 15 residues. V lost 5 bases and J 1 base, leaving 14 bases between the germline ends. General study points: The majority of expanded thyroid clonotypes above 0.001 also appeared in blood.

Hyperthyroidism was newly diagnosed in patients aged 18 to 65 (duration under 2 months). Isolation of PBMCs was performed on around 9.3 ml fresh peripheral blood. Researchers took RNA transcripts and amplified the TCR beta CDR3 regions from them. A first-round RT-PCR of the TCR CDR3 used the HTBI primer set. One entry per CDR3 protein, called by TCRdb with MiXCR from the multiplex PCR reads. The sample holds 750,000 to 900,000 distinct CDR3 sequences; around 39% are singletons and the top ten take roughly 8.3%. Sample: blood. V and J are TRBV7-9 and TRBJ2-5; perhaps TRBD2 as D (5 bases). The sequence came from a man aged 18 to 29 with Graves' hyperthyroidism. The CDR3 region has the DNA TGTGCCAGCAGCCAAAGCGGTATACCCCAAGAGACCCAGTACTTC. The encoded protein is CASSQSGIPQETQYF.